Shown below are 10 T cell receptor beta chains from a single sample sequenced in a study of blood T cell repertoires in COVID-19. TCRdb's copy holds only in-frame clones and misses some; the assay was immunoSEQ multiplex PCR. The sample shows around 260,000 clones, approximately 82% of them seen only once. Sequenced: peripheral blood. These receptors all come from a man aged 55 to 69 who had recovered from COVID-19.

In its sample, this clone was seen a few times. The V gene is TRBV7-3, the J gene TRBJ1-1; no reliable D call. The CDR3 totals 13 residues. V lost 0 bases and J lost 6, with 8 bases in between. CDR1 is SGHTA, CDR2 FQGTGA, per germline. The CDR3 loop is CASSLTPQSEAFF. The CDR3 region has the DNA TGTGCCAGCAGCTTAACCCCGCAGTCTGAAGCTTTCTTT.

This clone was seen a handful of times. The V gene is TRBV7-9, the J gene TRBJ2-2; D may be TRBD1 (6 bases). The CDR3 is made up of 15 amino acids. In germline, CDR1 is SEHNR, CDR2 FQNEAQ (reference sequence). The V end was cut by 2 bases, the J end by 6 bases, with 13 bases between. CDR3 DNA sequence: TGTGCCAGCAGCTTAAAGCCGGCAGGGGCCGGGGAGCTGTTTTTT. This sequence encodes CASSLKPAGAGELFF.

The V and J genes are TRBV25-1 and TRBJ2-7; 9 nucleotides line up with TRBD1. The CDR3 runs to 11 residues. Germline V gives CDR1 MGHDK, CDR2 SYGVNS. The junction had 3 bases not matched to a gene; V was cut back by 9 bases and J by 6 bases. The chain's CDR3 is CASRDRAEQYF. In DNA form, the CDR3 reads TGTGCCAGTAGGGACAGGGCCGAGCAGTACTTC.

V gene TRBV5-1 combines with J gene TRBJ2-3, with a possible D match to TRBD1 (6 bases). Germline V gives CDR1 SGHRS, CDR2 YFSETQ. This CDR3 region has 12 residues. Trimming shortened V by 2 bases and J by 6 bases, and 7 bases separated the two germline ends. CDR3 in amino acids: CASSLQGDTQYF. The CDR3 coding sequence is TGCGCCAGCAGCTTACAGGGTGATACGCAGTATTTT.

This chain connects TRBV20-1 to TRBJ2-1; the D gene is possibly TRBD2 (5 bases). The CDR3 has 11 amino acids. V lost 2 bases, J lost 11 bases, and 10 bases lay in between. CDR1 DFQATT and CDR2 SNEGSKA come from the germline V gene (reference sequence). This CDR3 is CSARKQTKQFF. CDR3 DNA sequence: TGCAGTGCTAGAAAACAGACTAAGCAGTTCTTC.

CDR3 coding DNA: TGTGCCAGCAGTTTTCGCCCGCAGGGCTATGGCTACACCTTC. Its translation: CASSFRPQGYGYTF. The chain employs TRBV27 and TRBJ1-2, with a tentative D call TRBD1 (5 bases). The CDR3 extends over 14 amino acids. The germline CDR1 and CDR2 sequences are MNHEY and SMNVEV (reference sequence). V was clipped by 3 bases and J by 4 bases, with 12 bases between them.

This clone was recorded a few times. The J gene is TRBJ2-7, the V gene TRBV2, with 9 nucleotides matching TRBD1. This CDR3 is 13 amino acids long. With V trimmed by 6 bases and J by 7 bases, 7 bases remained unmatched. The germline V gene encodes CDR1 SNHLY and CDR2 FYNNEI. CDR3 amino acids: CASSRDRAKEQYF. The DNA of the CDR3 is TGTGCCAGCAGCCGGGACAGGGCTAAAGAGCAGTACTTC.

The J gene is TRBJ2-1, the V gene TRBV30, with 7 bases matching TRBD2. The CDR3 spans 13 residues. J gave up 9 bases and V 2 bases, and 7 bases lay outside the gene matches. Germline-derived CDR1 and CDR2 are GTSNPN and SVGIG (reference sequence). The CDR3 nucleotides read TGTGCCTGGAGTAATACGGGCGGGGGTGAGCAGTTCTTC. Encoded protein: CAWSNTGGGEQFF.

DNA for the CDR3: TGTGCCAGCTCACAAGCCCAGGGAGGGGACCACTATGGCTACACCTTC. The encoded protein is CASSQAQGGDHYGYTF. This rearrangement joins TRBV18 to TRBJ1-2; a possible D gene is TRBD1 (5 bases). Germline V gene lookup returns CDR1 KGHSH and CDR2 LQKENI. The CDR3 is 16 amino acids. With 4 bases removed from V and 3 bases from J, the gap between germline ends came to 18 bases.

V gene TRBV5-1 combines with J gene TRBJ2-5; 10 nucleotides line up with TRBD1. Germline CDR1 is SGHRS and CDR2 is YFSETQ. The CDR3 has 15 residues. J was trimmed by 5 bases and V by 3 bases; bases with no gene match: 7. The CDR3 sequence: CASSSGQGDAETQYF. CDR3 nucleotides: TGCGCCAGCAGCTCCGGACAGGGGGATGCGGAGACCCAGTACTTC.